Listed here are 27 T cell receptor beta chains from one sample, sequenced in a study of OX40 agonist ivuxolimab in advanced cancers. Produced via immunoSEQ multiplex PCR; TCRdb's table is partial and in-frame only. The sample lists about 120,000 clones; around 95% were seen once. Sequencing was performed on CD4+ or CD8+ T cells sorted from blood, taken in a trial of the OX40 agonist ivuxolimab. These receptors originate from an adult with an advanced solid tumor such as melanoma, head and neck, liver or kidney cancer.

The chain recombines TRBV5-4 with TRBJ2-2; TRBD1 is a possible D gene (5 bases). The CDR3 is 18 residues long. In germline, CDR1 is SGHNT, CDR2 YYREEE (reference sequence). Trimming took off 2 bases at V and 4 bases at J, with 21 bases between the two ends. CDR3 protein: CASSFPSGLGAGTGELFF. In DNA form, the CDR3 reads TGTGCCAGCAGCTTCCCCTCAGGGTTAGGGGCAGGCACCGGGGAGCTGTTTTTT.

The chain links TRBV14 to TRBJ1-2; D remains ambiguous. CDR1 and CDR2 (germline): SGHDN, FVKESK. The CDR3 runs to 16 residues. Trimming removed 6 bases from V and 3 bases from J, with 20 bases in between. The CDR3 is CASSRIAGVSDYGYTF. The CDR3 bases are TGTGCCAGCAGTCGAATTGCGGGAGTGTCTGACTATGGCTACACCTTC.

This rearrangement joins TRBV9 to TRBJ1-2; tentatively, D is TRBD1 (6 bases). V was clipped by 0 bases and J by 5 bases, with 8 bases between them. CDR1 is SGDLS and CDR2 is YYNGEE in the germline V gene. This CDR3 has 13 amino acids. The CDR3 loop reads CASSVGGAYGYTF. In nucleotides, the CDR3 is TGTGCCAGCAGCGTAGGGGGGGCATATGGCTACACCTTC.

The V call is TRBV6-1, the J call TRBJ2-2; D unresolved. CDR3 length: 12 amino acids. CDR1 and CDR2 from the germline V gene are MNHNS and SASEGT. Deletions cut 4 bases from V and 2 bases from J, with 2 bases between. As DNA, the CDR3 is TGTGCCAGCAGTGCCAACACCGGGGAGCTGTTTTTT. The encoded protein is CASSANTGELFF.

The chain links TRBV4-1 to TRBJ2-7; 10 bases map to TRBD1. The CDR3 is 14 residues long. J lost 6 bases, V lost 1 base, and 3 bases had no gene match. Per the germline V gene, CDR1 is MGHRA and CDR2 is YSYEKL. Here the CDR3 reads CASSQVGDRGEQYF. The DNA of the CDR3 is TGCGCCAGCAGCCAAGTGGGGGACAGGGGCGAGCAGTACTTC.

The V gene is TRBV27, the J gene TRBJ1-6; D might be TRBD1 (5 bases). CDR1 and CDR2 (germline): MNHEY, SMNVEV (reference sequence). Trimming shortened V by 5 bases and J by 9 bases, and 17 bases separated the two germline ends. The CDR3 contains 15 residues. CDR3 in amino acids: CASSPVGAFASPLHF. The CDR3 nucleotides read TGTGCCAGCAGTCCGGTCGGGGCTTTTGCTTCACCCCTCCACTTT.

The CDR3 protein is CASSRQTGRGTYEQYF. The CDR3 region has the DNA TGTGCCAGCAGCCGACAGACAGGGAGGGGGACCTACGAGCAGTACTTC. The rearrangement joins TRBV5-4 to TRBJ2-7; either TRBD1 or TRBD2 may fit D (7 bases each). This CDR3 comprises 16 residues. V was pared by 4 bases and J by 2 bases, with 19 bases between. From germline, CDR1 is SGHNT and CDR2 YYREEE (reference sequence).

This clone was found once. V gene TRBV7-3 combines with J gene TRBJ2-3; 7 bases are shared with TRBD2. The length of the CDR3 is 14 residues. V was pared by 0 bases and J by 3 bases, with 0 bases of the junction left unmatched. Germline CDR1 and CDR2: SGHTA and FQGTGA. The DNA for the CDR3 is TGTGCCAGCAGCTTAACGGGGGGGACAGATACGCAGTATTTT. As protein: CASSLTGGTDTQYF.

V gene TRBV7-2 combines with J gene TRBJ2-3; 7 bases map to TRBD2. V dropped 5 bases and J dropped 6; count of bases not matched to a gene: 5. CDR3 length: 13 residues. Germline loops: CDR1 SGHTA, CDR2 FQGNSA. This CDR3 is CASSPRLADTQYF. The CDR3 DNA follows: TGTGCCAGCAGCCCCCGACTAGCCGATACGCAGTATTTT.

V usage is TRBV5-4 and J usage is TRBJ2-5; D is ambiguous. This CDR3 is built from 13 residues. V dropped 4 bases and J dropped 2 bases, with 9 bases sitting between them. Germline loops: CDR1 SGHNT, CDR2 YYREEE (reference sequence). The CDR3 protein is CASSIVMQETQYF. CDR3 sequence (DNA): TGTGCCAGCAGCATCGTCATGCAAGAGACCCAGTACTTC.

The chain couples TRBV9 to TRBJ2-3; 7 positions match TRBD1. Trimming at V came to 0 bases and at J to 2 bases, leaving 6 bases not matched to a gene. Looked up from germline, CDR1 is SGDLS and CDR2 is YYNGEE. This CDR3 has 16 amino acids. In DNA, the CDR3 is TGTGCCAGCAGCGTAGGTTCGGGACAGTACACAGATACGCAGTATTTT. Protein sequence: CASSVGSGQYTDTQYF. Variable domain in full (rest from reference TRBV9 and TRBJ2-3): DSGVTQTPKHLITATGQRVTLRCSPRSGDLSVYWYQQSLDQGLQFLIQYYNGEERAKGNILERFSAQQFPDLHSELNLSSLELGDSALYFCASSVGSGQYTDTQYFGPGTRLTVL.

This sequence joins TRBV6-1 and TRBJ2-7; the D is unclear. The CDR3 runs to 13 residues. Germline CDR1 MNHNS, CDR2 SASEGT. V was pared by 6 bases and J by 6 bases, with 15 bases between. In DNA form, the CDR3 reads TGTGCCAGCAGACAGAGCGAGCTTTCCGAGCAGTACTTC. Protein sequence: CASRQSELSEQYF.

This clone was found once. This chain connects TRBV7-2 to TRBJ2-1; TRBD1 matches 8 bases. Germline V gene sequence: CDR1 SGHTA, CDR2 FQGNSA. The CDR3 sequence is 15 residues long. The V gene end was trimmed by 5 bases and the J gene end by 1 base; junction bases not matched to a gene: 4. The CDR3 sequence: CASSIRTGSYNEQFF. Written as DNA, the CDR3 is TGTGCCAGCAGCATCAGGACAGGGTCCTACAATGAGCAGTTCTTC. The whole variable domain, filled in from reference TRBV7-2 and TRBJ2-1, reads GAGVSQSPSNKVTEKGKDVELRCDPISGHTALYWYRQSLGQGLEFLIYFQGNSAPDKSGLPSDRFSAERTGGSVSTLTIQRTQQEDSAVYLCASSIRTGSYNEQFFGPGTRLTVL.

The V gene is TRBV19, the J gene TRBJ2-2; 11 positions match TRBD2. This CDR3 is built from 15 residues. After removal of 7 bases from V and 6 bases from J, the junction contained 7 bases not matched to a gene. Germline CDR1 reads LNHDA; CDR2 reads SQIVND (reference sequence). CDR3 sequence reads: CASIPGTSGSGELFF. CDR3 DNA: TGTGCCAGTATTCCCGGGACTAGCGGATCCGGGGAGCTGTTTTTT.

The chain combines TRBV5-4 with TRBJ1-2; a possible D gene is TRBD1 (5 bases). V was clipped by 3 bases and J by 8 bases, with 14 bases between them. CDR3 size: 13 residues. Germline V gene lookup returns CDR1 SGHNT and CDR2 YYREEE (reference sequence). The CDR3: CASSSHPEGGYTF. The CDR3 region has the DNA TGTGCCAGCAGCTCCCATCCTGAGGGGGGCTACACCTTC.

The chain links TRBV19 to TRBJ1-4, with TRBD1 matching over 8 bases. The CDR3 runs to 16 residues. The germline V gene has CDR1 LNHDA and CDR2 SQIVND (reference sequence). Germline trimming cut 5 bases from V and 1 base from J; bases unmatched to any gene: 6. The CDR3 sequence is CASSPRGRGTNEKLFF. The CDR3 region has the DNA TGTGCCAGTAGTCCCAGGGGGCGGGGAACTAATGAAAAACTGTTTTTT. The full variable domain, completed using reference TRBV19 and TRBJ1-4, is DGGITQSPKYLFRKEGQNVTLSCEQNLNHDAMYWYRQDPGQGLRLIYYSQIVNDFQKGDIAEGYSVSREKKESFPLTVTSAQKNPTAFYLCASSPRGRGTNEKLFFGSGTQLSVL.

The chain employs TRBV11-3 and TRBJ2-1; D is perhaps TRBD1 or TRBD2 (7 bases each). Germline CDR1 SGHNT, CDR2 YENEEA. The CDR3 covers 15 residues. V lost 3 bases to trimming and J lost 4 bases, with 13 bases between them. This chain's CDR3 is CASSLGRGRYNEQFF. The DNA of the CDR3 is TGTGCCAGCAGCTTGGGGAGGGGGCGATACAATGAGCAGTTCTTC.

The CDR3 spells CASSQGGQLGSSDTQYF. DNA for the CDR3: TGCGCCAGCAGCCAAGGTGGACAGTTAGGGTCCAGCGATACGCAGTATTTT. The V call is TRBV4-1, the J call TRBJ2-3; a possible D gene is TRBD1 (6 bases). The CDR3 runs 17 residues. V was cut by 1 base and J by 6 bases, with 20 bases left in between. Germline CDR1 reads MGHRA; CDR2 reads YSYEKL.

V and J are TRBV6-4 and TRBJ2-5; 8 bases are shared with TRBD2. This CDR3 has 14 residues. Germline lookup yields CDR1 MRHNA and CDR2 SNTAGT. V lost 6 bases to trimming and J lost 7 bases; unmatched junction nucleotides: 10. The CDR3 here is CASRLRKAGGTQYF. The CDR3 coding sequence is TGTGCCAGCAGGCTTCGGAAGGCGGGGGGGACCCAGTACTTC.

Written as DNA, the CDR3 is TGTGCCAGCACTGAGTTGGACAGATACACCGGGGAGCTGTTTTTT. The encoded protein is CASTELDRYTGELFF. This chain connects TRBV6-1 to TRBJ2-2; tentative D call: TRBD1 (6 bases). The CDR3 has 15 residues. Trimming removed 7 bases from V and 3 bases from J, with 15 bases in between. Germline CDR1 MNHNS, CDR2 SASEGT.

The gene calls are TRBV15 and TRBJ2-1; TRBD2 matches at 10 bases. The germline gives CDR1 LNHNV, CDR2 YYDKDF (reference sequence). Trimming removed 2 bases from V and 2 bases from J; junction bases left unmatched: 12. This CDR3 spans 19 amino acids. As DNA, the CDR3 is TGTGCCACCAGCAGATTCCCCCAGGGGAGCGGGGGGGCCTACAATGAGCAGTTCTTC. Residues: CATSRFPQGSGGAYNEQFF. The full variable domain, completed using reference TRBV15 and TRBJ2-1, is DAMVIQNPRYQVTQFGKPVTLSCSQTLNHNVMYWYQQKSSQAPKLLFHYYDKDFNNEADTPDNFQSRRPNTSFCFLDIRSPGLGDTAMYLCATSRFPQGSGGAYNEQFFGPGTRLTVL.

As regards this clone: At one end, the junction sequence differs from germline, possibly due to a read error. V usage is TRBV5-1 and J usage is TRBJ2-6, with 7 bases that match TRBD1. This CDR3 has 14 amino acids. Germline loops: CDR1 SGHRS, CDR2 YFSETQ. The CDR3 here is CASTWGTGVNVLTF. The CDR3 DNA sequence: TGCGCCAGCACGTGGGGAACAGGGGTCAACGTCCTGACTTTC.

This chain uses TRBV7-2 with TRBJ2-3; D is unclear. CDR1 and CDR2 from the germline V gene are SGHTA and FQGNSA. Trimming shortened V by 5 bases and J by 7 bases, and 16 bases separated the two germline ends. This CDR3 has 14 residues. CDR3 bases: TGTGCCAGCAGCCCTGCCCCCACTACGCATACGCAGTATTTT. It yields the protein CASSPAPTTHTQYF.

The CDR3 region is CASSSISGGAGEKLFF. In nucleotides, the CDR3 is TGTGCCAGCAGTTCTATATCAGGGGGCGCTGGTGAAAAACTGTTTTTT. This chain uses TRBV28 with TRBJ1-4; 8 bases fit TRBD1. V trimming: 4 bases; J trimming: 7 bases; junction bases outside the gene matches: 11. This CDR3 contains 16 residues. CDR1 MDHEN and CDR2 SYDVKM come from the germline V gene.

V usage is TRBV18 and J usage is TRBJ1-2; D is perhaps TRBD1 (5 bases). The CDR3 is made up of 14 amino acids. With 3 bases removed from V and 2 bases from J, the gap between germline ends came to 10 bases. The germline CDR1 and CDR2 sequences are KGHSH and LQKENI. CDR3 sequence (DNA): TGTGCCAGCTCACCCATGACAGACAACTATGGCTACACCTTC. Translated: CASSPMTDNYGYTF. Combining the CDR3 with reference TRBV18 and TRBJ1-2 gives the whole variable domain NAGVMQNPRHLVRRRGQEARLRCSPMKGHSHVYWYRQLPEEGLKFMVYLQKENIIDESGMPKERFSAEFPKEGPSILRIQQVVRGDSAAYFCASSPMTDNYGYTFGSGTRLTVV.

The chain is built from TRBV5-4 and TRBJ2-2, with D perhaps TRBD2 (6 bases). CDR3 length equals 14 residues. Trimming removed 3 bases from V and 4 bases from J, with 10 bases in between. Germline values: CDR1 SGHNT, CDR2 YYREEE (reference sequence). CDR3 in amino acids: CASSSGLITGELFF. CDR3 DNA: TGTGCCAGCAGCTCGGGACTTATCACCGGGGAGCTGTTTTTT.

The chain recombines TRBV5-1 with TRBJ2-7, with TRBD1 as a possible D gene (6 bases). Trimming shortened V by 3 bases and J by 12 bases, and 22 bases separated the two germline ends. CDR3 length: 14 residues. Germline V gives CDR1 SGHRS, CDR2 YFSETQ. The CDR3 reads CASSSGQSTGLLYF. The CDR3, as DNA: TGCGCCAGCAGCTCCGGACAGTCGACAGGTCTGCTGTACTTC.